The clone carrying this T cell receptor beta chain was counted a few times. Its specificity is not known. The V gene's germline CDR1 is MNHEY and CDR2 SVGAGI. V was pared by 5 bases and J by 12 bases, with 5 bases between. This CDR3 region has 10 residues. The lymph nodes were axillary draining lymph nodes from breast cancer patients. The data were obtained in a study of breast tumors, draining lymph nodes, adjacent tissues. The study, taken as a whole, reports: Most tumor T cells seemingly derive from lymph node, then expand in tumor. Tumor T cell lymph node origin was a supported hypothesis, not proven. Tumors had less TCR diversity than lymph nodes, more than nontumor tissue.

A single record per CDR3 protein comes from TCRdb applying MiXCR to the multiplex PCR reads. The sample lists around 250,000 distinct CDR3 sequences; less than 35% were seen once. The TCR sequence derives from a female donor with breast cancer. Some clones in this sample may be carry-over from other donors' samples. What was sequenced was axillary lymph node tissue. The rearrangement uses TRBV6-5 and TRBJ1-6, with D hard to call. The CDR3 sequence: CASSLQPLHF. The CDR3 coding sequence is TGTGCCAGCAGTCTTCAACCCCTCCACTTT.